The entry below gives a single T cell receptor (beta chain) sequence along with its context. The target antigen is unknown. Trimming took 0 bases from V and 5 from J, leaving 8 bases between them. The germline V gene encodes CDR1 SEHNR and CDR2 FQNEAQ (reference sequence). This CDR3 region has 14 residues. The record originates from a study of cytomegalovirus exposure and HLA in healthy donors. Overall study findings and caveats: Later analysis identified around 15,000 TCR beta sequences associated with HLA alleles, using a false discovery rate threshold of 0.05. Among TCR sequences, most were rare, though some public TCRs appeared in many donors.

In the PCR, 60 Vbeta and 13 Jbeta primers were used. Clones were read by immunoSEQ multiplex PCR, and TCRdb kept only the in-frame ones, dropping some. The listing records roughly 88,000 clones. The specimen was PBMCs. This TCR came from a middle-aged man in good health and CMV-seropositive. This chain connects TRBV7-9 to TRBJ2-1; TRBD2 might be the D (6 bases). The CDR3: CASSLAVADNEQFF. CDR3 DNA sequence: TGTGCCAGCAGCTTAGCGGTAGCGGACAATGAGCAGTTCTTC.